This note documents a single T cell receptor (beta chain) sequence. Profiling relied on immunoSEQ multiplex PCR, and the TCRdb table lists in-frame clones only, not all of them. This sample has some 210,000 clones; roughly 78% occur once, and the top ten carry more than 10%. The data were obtained in a study of blood T cell repertoires in COVID-19. Across the study: There were acute and convalescent COVID-19 samples, and they came from the United States, Italy and Spain.

Germline CDR1 and CDR2: KGHSH and LQKENI. This CDR3 contains 14 residues. V trimming: 6 bases; J trimming: 3 bases; junction bases outside the gene matches: 4. Sequencing was carried out using peripheral blood. The sequence was obtained from a woman between 40 and 50 years old with acute or convalescent COVID-19. The chain couples TRBV18 to TRBJ2-3, with 9 bases lining up with TRBD1. CDR3 DNA sequence: TGTGCCAGCTCCTCCGGGACAGGGACAGATACGCAGTATTTT. As protein: CASSSGTGTDTQYF.